This TCR beta chain was sequenced during a study of shared clonotypes between healthy human individuals. Sequenced by immunoSEQ multiplex PCR; TCRdb stores in-frame clones only, minus some. The sample holds millions of clones, roughly 96% seen once. The V gene's germline CDR1 is SGHTA and CDR2 FQGNSA. V lost 6 bases, J lost 5 bases, and 13 bases lay in between. The CDR3 totals 13 residues. The donors were all Caucasian adults (living in Nashville, Tennessee). The origin of this receptor is a man between 18 and 35 years old in good health. The chain combines TRBV7-2 with TRBJ2-5, with D unresolved. Specimen: naive CD4+ T cells sorted from blood. Subset denoted: CD45RA+ positively selected. The CDR3 is CASRPTRYETQYF. The CDR3 DNA reads as TGTGCCAGCAGACCTACCCGTTACGAGACCCAGTACTTC.